These T cell receptor beta chains were read from a single sample in a study of cytomegalovirus exposure and HLA in healthy donors. Measured with immunoSEQ multiplex PCR; TCRdb has only the in-frame clones, and not every one. Here the sample spans roughly 120,000 clones, about four fifths being singletons. What was sequenced was PBMCs. These receptors originate from a woman between 18 and 29 years old in good health and CMV-seronegative. Each CDR3 is given with its conserved first and last residue. The order of the fields is D gene, J gene, V gene, clone size, CDR3 DNA, CDR3 protein. A D gene is named only where the DNA matches it firmly. Clone size is not always given. Where it is, it says once, few, many or a class for expanded clones.

d_call: TRBD1; j_call: TRBJ1-1; v_call: TRBV30; clone_size: .; cdr3_nt: TGTGCCTGGAAGTGGACAGGGTTTTCGAACACTGAAGCTTTCTTT; cdr3_aa: CAWKWTGFSNTEAFF
d_call: TRBD1; j_call: TRBJ1-1; v_call: TRBV6-6; clone_size: few; cdr3_nt: TGTGCCAGCTTGAAAGGGGGCCTCGCGAACACTGAAGCTTTCTTT; cdr3_aa: CASLKGGLANTEAFF
d_call: .; j_call: TRBJ1-1; v_call: TRBV7-9; clone_size: few; cdr3_nt: TGTGCCAGCAGCGTCAGGGCGAAGACCGGTATGAACACTGAAGCTTTCTTT; cdr3_aa: CASSVRAKTGMNTEAFF
d_call: TRBD2; j_call: TRBJ2-3; v_call: TRBV11-2; clone_size: .; cdr3_nt: TGTGCCAGCAACCCTCAGGCGGGGGGTAGCACAGATACGCAGTATTTT; cdr3_aa: CASNPQAGGSTDTQYF
d_call: .; j_call: TRBJ1-2; v_call: TRBV28; clone_size: .; cdr3_nt: TGTGCCAGCAGTGAACAGGGCTATGGCTACACCTTC; cdr3_aa: CASSEQGYGYTF
d_call: TRBD1; j_call: TRBJ1-1; v_call: TRBV5-6; clone_size: .; cdr3_nt: TGTGCCAGCAGCGGGGACAGGTGGCAGACTGAAGCTTTCTTT; cdr3_aa: CASSGDRWQTEAFF
d_call: TRBD2; j_call: TRBJ2-3; v_call: TRBV9; clone_size: .; cdr3_nt: TGTGCCAGCAGTGTAGCGGGGCGGGAGACAGATACGCAGTATTTT; cdr3_aa: CASSVAGRETDTQYF
d_call: TRBD1; j_call: TRBJ1-4; v_call: TRBV6-6; clone_size: few; cdr3_nt: TGTGCCAGCAGAGAAATTGAGGGGGCAGGTGAAAAACTGTTTTTT; cdr3_aa: CASREIEGAGEKLFF
d_call: TRBD2; j_call: TRBJ2-2; v_call: TRBV6-1; clone_size: .; cdr3_nt: TGTGCCAGCAGTGAACCTAGCGGGGGGTATGGCACCGGGGAGCTGTTTTTT; cdr3_aa: CASSEPSGGYGTGELFF
d_call: TRBD1; j_call: TRBJ1-2; v_call: TRBV20-1; clone_size: .; cdr3_nt: TGCAGGCCCACAGGGGCGAATGGCTACACCTTC; cdr3_aa: CRPTGANGYTF
d_call: TRBD1; j_call: TRBJ1-2; v_call: TRBV29-1; clone_size: .; cdr3_nt: TGCAGCGTGCGGGACAGGGTGAACTATGGCTACACCTTC; cdr3_aa: CSVRDRVNYGYTF
d_call: TRBD1; j_call: TRBJ1-1; v_call: TRBV5-1; clone_size: few; cdr3_nt: TGCGCCAGCAGCCCTCAGGGACAGGGGACTGAAGCTTTCTTT; cdr3_aa: CASSPQGQGTEAFF
d_call: TRBD1; j_call: TRBJ1-5; v_call: TRBV28; clone_size: few; cdr3_nt: TGTGCCAGCAGCCCAGGACAGGGGGCGCGTCAGCCCCAGCATTTT; cdr3_aa: CASSPGQGARQPQHF
d_call: TRBD2; j_call: TRBJ2-5; v_call: TRBV23-1; clone_size: .; cdr3_nt: TGCGCCAGCAGTCAATATCCCTCTACTAGCGGGGGCCCCGATAATGAAGAGACCCATTACTTC; cdr3_aa: CASSQYPSTSGGPDNEETHYF
d_call: .; j_call: TRBJ1-1; v_call: TRBV5-1; clone_size: once; cdr3_nt: TGCGCCAGCAGCCGCGACAGCAGAACTGAAGCTTTCTTT; cdr3_aa: CASSRDSRTEAFF
d_call: TRBD1; j_call: TRBJ2-7; v_call: TRBV6-5; clone_size: .; cdr3_nt: TGTGCCACCTCCATGGGACAGGGGATAAACGAGCAGTACTTC; cdr3_aa: CATSMGQGINEQYF
d_call: TRBD1; j_call: TRBJ2-3; v_call: TRBV6-1; clone_size: .; cdr3_nt: TGTGCCAGCAGTCCAGACAGGGGGCGAGGGGATACGCAGTATTTT; cdr3_aa: CASSPDRGRGDTQYF
d_call: TRBD2; j_call: TRBJ2-1; v_call: TRBV4-2; clone_size: .; cdr3_nt: TGTGCCAGCAGCCAAGGTCGAGCGGGGGGGCTTGAGCAGTTCTTC; cdr3_aa: CASSQGRAGGLEQFF
d_call: TRBD1; j_call: TRBJ2-7; v_call: TRBV6-5; clone_size: .; cdr3_nt: TGTGCCAGCAGTCGACAGGGGGCGAGATACGAGCAGTACTTC; cdr3_aa: CASSRQGARYEQYF
d_call: .; j_call: TRBJ1-6; v_call: TRBV2; clone_size: .; cdr3_nt: TGTGCCACCCACGAACGGGAAAGCAATTCACCCCTCCACTTT; cdr3_aa: CATHERESNSPLHF
d_call: .; j_call: TRBJ1-5; v_call: TRBV28; clone_size: .; cdr3_nt: TGTGCCAGCAGTTTATGGGAGGGAAGGGGCAATCAGCCCCAGCATTTT; cdr3_aa: CASSLWEGRGNQPQHF
d_call: TRBD2; j_call: TRBJ2-7; v_call: TRBV19; clone_size: .; cdr3_nt: TGTGCCAGTAGTTTGGGAGGGGCCCGCTCCTACGAGCAGTACTTC; cdr3_aa: CASSLGGARSYEQYF
d_call: TRBD1; j_call: TRBJ1-5; v_call: TRBV2; clone_size: .; cdr3_nt: TGTGCCAGCAGGGCCGGGACAGGGTTTAGCAATCAGCCCCAGCATTTT; cdr3_aa: CASRAGTGFSNQPQHF
d_call: .; j_call: TRBJ1-2; v_call: TRBV20-1; clone_size: few; cdr3_nt: TGCAGTGCACCAGTTAACTATGGCTACACCTTC; cdr3_aa: CSAPVNYGYTF
d_call: TRBD1; j_call: TRBJ2-7; v_call: TRBV5-1; clone_size: .; cdr3_nt: TGCGCCAGCAGCTCCTACCCGAGGGACAGGATTGTCTCCTACGAGCAGTACTTC; cdr3_aa: CASSSYPRDRIVSYEQYF
d_call: TRBD2; j_call: TRBJ2-5; v_call: TRBV4-2; clone_size: once; cdr3_nt: TGTGCCAGCAGCCAAGATGCCAGCGGGGGAGAGACCCAGTACTTC; cdr3_aa: CASSQDASGGETQYF
d_call: TRBD2; j_call: TRBJ2-6; v_call: TRBV10-3; clone_size: once; cdr3_nt: TGTGCCATCAGTGAGTCACTAGCGGGGGGTGGGGCCAACGTCCTGACTTTC; cdr3_aa: CAISESLAGGGANVLTF
d_call: TRBD1; j_call: TRBJ1-1; v_call: TRBV19; clone_size: .; cdr3_nt: TGTGCCAGTAAGGAGTACAGGGGTTTGAGAACTGAAGCTTTCTTT; cdr3_aa: CASKEYRGLRTEAFF
d_call: TRBD2; j_call: TRBJ2-3; v_call: TRBV13; clone_size: .; cdr3_nt: TGTGCCAGCAGCTTAGGCCTAGCGGGGGGGCTAGGCACAGATACGCAGTATTTT; cdr3_aa: CASSLGLAGGLGTDTQYF
d_call: TRBD1; j_call: TRBJ1-6; v_call: TRBV2; clone_size: .; cdr3_nt: TGTGCCAGTACAGGGGATGTCTATAATTCACCCCTCCACTTT; cdr3_aa: CASTGDVYNSPLHF
d_call: .; j_call: TRBJ1-2; v_call: TRBV15; clone_size: .; cdr3_nt: TGTGCCACCAGCAGGGACAGTTATGGCTACACCTTC; cdr3_aa: CATSRDSYGYTF
d_call: TRBD1; j_call: TRBJ2-5; v_call: TRBV18; clone_size: .; cdr3_nt: TGTGCCAGCTCACCAAGAAGGGACAGACAAGAGACCCAGTACTTC; cdr3_aa: CASSPRRDRQETQYF
d_call: .; j_call: TRBJ1-2; v_call: TRBV5-1; clone_size: .; cdr3_nt: TGCGCCAGCAGCTTGGAGTGGGGGGAAGGCTACACCTTC; cdr3_aa: CASSLEWGEGYTF
d_call: TRBD1; j_call: TRBJ2-2; v_call: TRBV19; clone_size: .; cdr3_nt: TGTGCCAGTAGCCAGGGGGCGCCGAACACCGGGGAGCTGTTTTTT; cdr3_aa: CASSQGAPNTGELFF
d_call: TRBD1; j_call: TRBJ2-7; v_call: TRBV5-6; clone_size: .; cdr3_nt: TGTGCCAGCAGCCAAACAGGACAGGGCTACGAGCAGTACTTC; cdr3_aa: CASSQTGQGYEQYF
d_call: .; j_call: TRBJ2-7; v_call: TRBV6-1; clone_size: .; cdr3_nt: TGTGCCAGCAGTGAAGAGGCAGGTATAGCCTACGAGCAGTACTTC; cdr3_aa: CASSEEAGIAYEQYF
d_call: TRBD1; j_call: TRBJ1-2; v_call: TRBV7-9; clone_size: .; cdr3_nt: TGTGCCAGCAGCTCCGACAGGGTTGGATATGGCTACACCTTC; cdr3_aa: CASSSDRVGYGYTF
d_call: .; j_call: TRBJ2-5; v_call: TRBV29-1; clone_size: .; cdr3_nt: TGCAGCGTTAAAGTTTCGATGGGGGGAGAGACCCAGTACTTC; cdr3_aa: CSVKVSMGGETQYF
d_call: .; j_call: TRBJ1-1; v_call: TRBV2; clone_size: few; cdr3_nt: TGTGCCAGCAGTGACTATGCATTCCCTGAAGCTTTCTTT; cdr3_aa: CASSDYAFPEAFF
d_call: TRBD2; j_call: TRBJ2-7; v_call: TRBV7-8; clone_size: .; cdr3_nt: TGTGCCAGCAGCTTTACTAGCGGGGGGACCTCCTACGAGCAGTACTTC; cdr3_aa: CASSFTSGGTSYEQYF
d_call: TRBD1; j_call: TRBJ1-4; v_call: TRBV28; clone_size: .; cdr3_nt: TGTGCCAGCAGTCCCGGGACAGGATATTTGAGTGAAAAACTGTTTTTT; cdr3_aa: CASSPGTGYLSEKLFF
d_call: .; j_call: TRBJ1-5; v_call: TRBV9; clone_size: .; cdr3_nt: TGTGCCAGCAGCGTAGGCCAGGAGGTTAATCAGCCCCAGCATTTT; cdr3_aa: CASSVGQEVNQPQHF
d_call: .; j_call: TRBJ2-7; v_call: TRBV30; clone_size: .; cdr3_nt: TGTGCCTGGACGGACAGCTTCTACGAGCAGTACTTC; cdr3_aa: CAWTDSFYEQYF
d_call: .; j_call: TRBJ1-1; v_call: TRBV6-6; clone_size: .; cdr3_nt: TGTGCCAGCAGTTACTTGACAGTGAACACTGAAGCTTTCTTT; cdr3_aa: CASSYLTVNTEAFF
d_call: .; j_call: TRBJ1-1; v_call: TRBV2; clone_size: .; cdr3_nt: TGTGCCAGCAGTGAACAGCAGGCTGAAGCTTTCTTT; cdr3_aa: CASSEQQAEAFF
d_call: TRBD2; j_call: TRBJ2-1; v_call: TRBV6-1; clone_size: few; cdr3_nt: TGTGCCAGCAGTGAAACTAGCGGGGGGGGCAATGAGCAGTTCTTC; cdr3_aa: CASSETSGGGNEQFF
d_call: TRBD1; j_call: TRBJ1-5; v_call: TRBV10-2; clone_size: .; cdr3_nt: TGCGCCAGCAGGGATACAGGGGGCGTCCAGCCCCAGCATTTT; cdr3_aa: CASRDTGGVQPQHF
d_call: .; j_call: TRBJ1-6; v_call: TRBV4-1; clone_size: .; cdr3_nt: TGCGCCAGCAGCCAAGTAGGGGTGTCACCCCTCCACTTT; cdr3_aa: CASSQVGVSPLHF
d_call: TRBD2; j_call: TRBJ2-1; v_call: TRBV7-9; clone_size: .; cdr3_nt: TGTGCCAGCAGCCCCGTAACTAGCGGGGGTTACAATGAGCAGTTCTTC; cdr3_aa: CASSPVTSGGYNEQFF
d_call: .; j_call: TRBJ2-1; v_call: TRBV2; clone_size: .; cdr3_nt: TGTGCCAGCAGTATTGAGGCGATCTACAATGGGCAGTTCTTC; cdr3_aa: CASSIEAIYNGQFF
d_call: .; j_call: TRBJ2-7; v_call: TRBV5-1; clone_size: .; cdr3_nt: TGCGCCAGCAGCTTGGCCGGAGGTGCGGGGACCTACGAGCAGTACTTC; cdr3_aa: CASSLAGGAGTYEQYF
d_call: TRBD1; j_call: TRBJ2-7; v_call: TRBV5-1; clone_size: .; cdr3_nt: TGCGCCAGCAGCTTGAACCCCGGGACAGGGACCTACGAGCAGTACTTC; cdr3_aa: CASSLNPGTGTYEQYF
d_call: .; j_call: TRBJ1-4; v_call: TRBV5-1; clone_size: few; cdr3_nt: TGCGCCAGCAGCTTCAGCACAGATAGGGGGGAAAAACTGTTTTTT; cdr3_aa: CASSFSTDRGEKLFF
d_call: .; j_call: TRBJ1-1; v_call: TRBV2; clone_size: .; cdr3_nt: TGTGCCAGCAGTCTCGTAGAGTCAAACACTGAAGCTTTCTTT; cdr3_aa: CASSLVESNTEAFF
d_call: .; j_call: TRBJ1-2; v_call: TRBV15; clone_size: .; cdr3_nt: TGTGCCACCAGCAGAGATGAGGGCGGCTTCTATGGCTACACCTTC; cdr3_aa: CATSRDEGGFYGYTF
d_call: .; j_call: TRBJ1-1; v_call: TRBV6-1; clone_size: .; cdr3_nt: TGTGCCAGCAGTGAGATGAGTTTGAACACTGAAGCTTTCTTT; cdr3_aa: CASSEMSLNTEAFF
d_call: TRBD1; j_call: TRBJ1-6; v_call: TRBV7-6; clone_size: .; cdr3_nt: TGTGCCAGCAGCTTAGAAGGGACAGGGAGATCACCCCTCCACTTT; cdr3_aa: CASSLEGTGRSPLHF
d_call: .; j_call: TRBJ1-2; v_call: TRBV6-1; clone_size: .; cdr3_nt: TGTGCCAGCCCGGACATTTTGCGGATGGGCTACACCTTC; cdr3_aa: CASPDILRMGYTF
d_call: TRBD2; j_call: TRBJ2-5; v_call: TRBV13; clone_size: .; cdr3_nt: TGTGCCAGCAGCGCCTCTTTAGCGGGGGAGCCTTCGGGGACCCAGTACTTC; cdr3_aa: CASSASLAGEPSGTQYF
d_call: .; j_call: TRBJ1-1; v_call: TRBV28; clone_size: few; cdr3_nt: TGTGCCAGCGAGGGCGGGGTGAACACTGAAGCTTTCTTT; cdr3_aa: CASEGGVNTEAFF